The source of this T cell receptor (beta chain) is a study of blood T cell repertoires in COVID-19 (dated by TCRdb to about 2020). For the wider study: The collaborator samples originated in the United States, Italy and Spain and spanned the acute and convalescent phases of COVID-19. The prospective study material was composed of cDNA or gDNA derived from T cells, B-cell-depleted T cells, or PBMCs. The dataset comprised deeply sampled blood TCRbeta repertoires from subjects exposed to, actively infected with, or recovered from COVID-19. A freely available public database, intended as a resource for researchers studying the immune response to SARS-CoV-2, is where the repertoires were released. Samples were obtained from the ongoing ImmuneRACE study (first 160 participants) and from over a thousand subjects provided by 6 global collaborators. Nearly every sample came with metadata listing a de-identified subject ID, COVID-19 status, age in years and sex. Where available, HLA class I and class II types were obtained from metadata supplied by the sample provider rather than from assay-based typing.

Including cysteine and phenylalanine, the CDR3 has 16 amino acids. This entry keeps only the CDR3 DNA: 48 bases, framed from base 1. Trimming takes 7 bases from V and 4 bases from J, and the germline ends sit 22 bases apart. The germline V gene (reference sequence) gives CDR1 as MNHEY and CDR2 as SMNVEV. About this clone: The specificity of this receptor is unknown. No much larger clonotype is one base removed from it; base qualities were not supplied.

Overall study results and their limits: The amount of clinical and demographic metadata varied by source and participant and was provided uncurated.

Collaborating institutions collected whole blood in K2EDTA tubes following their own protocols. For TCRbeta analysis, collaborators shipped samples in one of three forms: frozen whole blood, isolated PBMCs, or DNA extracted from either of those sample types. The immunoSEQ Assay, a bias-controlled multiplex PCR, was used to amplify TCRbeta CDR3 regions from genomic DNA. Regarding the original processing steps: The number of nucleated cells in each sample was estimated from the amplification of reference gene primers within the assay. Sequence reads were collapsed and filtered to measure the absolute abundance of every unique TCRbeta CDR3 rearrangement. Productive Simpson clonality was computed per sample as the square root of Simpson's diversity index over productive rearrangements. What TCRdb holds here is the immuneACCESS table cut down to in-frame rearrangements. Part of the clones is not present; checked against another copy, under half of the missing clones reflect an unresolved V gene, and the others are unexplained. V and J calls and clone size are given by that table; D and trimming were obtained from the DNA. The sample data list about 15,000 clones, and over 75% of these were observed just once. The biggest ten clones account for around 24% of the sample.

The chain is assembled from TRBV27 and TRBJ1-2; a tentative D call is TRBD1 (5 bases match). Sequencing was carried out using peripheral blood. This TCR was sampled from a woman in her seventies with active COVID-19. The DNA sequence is TGTGCCAGCATGTCGGTTTCCGGGGGGGGAATCTATGGCTACACCTTC. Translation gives CASMSVSGGGIYGYTF.